These T cell receptor beta chains were read from a single sample in a study of CD8 T cells in ankylosing spondylitis. A single record per CDR3 protein comes from TCRdb applying MiXCR to the 5' RACE reads. Among fewer than 550,000 distinct CDR3 sequences listed, roughly 5.3% were seen once. The sequenced material came from blood, either unsorted or a sorted T cell fraction (not recorded which). The origin of the receptors is a male donor with ankylosing spondylitis. The CDR3 runs from the conserved cysteine through the conserved F or W. D genes are given only for firm matches. A row's size may be missing; if present it is once, few, many or a size class.

>many|TRBJ2-6|TRBV29-1|-
CSVGGPGANVLTF
TGCAGCGTTGGCGGACCTGGGGCCAACGTCCTGACTTTC
>few|TRBJ2-2|TRBV20-1|TRBD1
CSARDSGQGANGELFF
TGCAGTGCTAGAGATAGCGGACAGGGGGCTAACGGGGAGCTGTTTTTT
>many|TRBJ2-5|TRBV24-1|TRBD2
CATSDTRTSGETQYF
TGTGCCACCAGTGATACGAGGACTAGCGGAGAGACCCAGTACTTC
>many|TRBJ2-5|TRBV29-1|-
CSVGGVLQETQYF
TGCAGCGTTGGAGGGGTCCTCCAAGAGACCCAGTACTTC
>many|TRBJ2-7|TRBV7-2|-
CASSPLFPSYEQYF
TGTGCCAGCAGCCCCCTCTTCCCCTCCTACGAGCAGTACTTC
>many|TRBJ2-7|TRBV6-1|-
CASARPGPRSYEQYF
TGTGCCAGCGCCCGACCAGGCCCCCGATCCTACGAGCAGTACTTC
>-|TRBJ2-3|TRBV7-2|-
CASSSSRRDTQYF
TGTGCCAGCAGTTCTAGTAGGCGGGATACGCAGTATTTT
>many|TRBJ2-7|TRBV20-1|TRBD2
CSALLRAGGLDEQYF
TGCAGTGCACTGCTTCGAGCGGGAGGGCTCGACGAGCAGTACTTC
>many|TRBJ2-1|TRBV5-1|TRBD1
CASGTGEIYNEQFF
TGCGCCAGCGGGACAGGGGAGATTTACAATGAGCAGTTCTTC
>many|TRBJ2-1|TRBV10-3|TRBD2
CAISPSGRLGNEQFF
TGTGCCATCAGCCCGAGCGGGAGGCTCGGCAATGAGCAGTTCTTC
>many|TRBJ2-4|TRBV5-6|-
CASSLGGRDDIQYF
TGTGCCAGCAGCTTGGGAGGGCGAGATGACATTCAGTACTTC
>many|TRBJ1-6|TRBV7-9|-
CASSLAAPGNSPLHF
TGTGCCAGCAGCTTGGCGGCCCCGGGCAATTCACCCCTCCACTTT
>few|TRBJ2-1|TRBV4-1|TRBD1
CASSHSRDRGLYEQFF
TGCGCCAGCAGCCATAGCCGGGACAGGGGGCTTTATGAGCAGTTCTTC
>-|TRBJ2-1|TRBV25-1|TRBD1
CASSDRGLAYNEQFF
TGTGCCAGCAGTGACAGGGGGTTGGCCTACAATGAGCAGTTCTTC
>many|TRBJ1-6|TRBV5-1|-
CASAPTDNSPLHF
TGCGCCAGCGCCCCGACAGATAATTCACCCCTCCACTTT
>-|TRBJ1-2|TRBV28|TRBD1
CASRRSIGTGASYTF
TGTGCCAGCAGGCGCTCCATCGGGACAGGGGCCAGCTACACCTTC
>many|TRBJ2-2|TRBV5-1|-
CASSLATAGTGELFF
TGCGCCAGCAGCTTAGCCACCGCGGGCACCGGGGAGCTGTTTTTT
>-|TRBJ2-7|TRBV6-5|-
CASSYSRDTLSYEQYF
TGTGCCAGCAGTTACTCTCGGGACACCCTCTCCTACGAGCAGTACTTC
>many|TRBJ2-3|TRBV6-2/TRBV6-3|-
CASSYPRATSNQDLRSTDTQYF
TGTGCCAGCAGTTACCCCCGGGCGACTAGTAACCAGGATTTGCGTAGCACAGATACGCAGTATTTT
>many|TRBJ2-1|TRBV5-1|-
CASSLNPSSYNEQFF
TGCGCCAGCAGCTTGAACCCGAGCTCCTACAATGAGCAGTTCTTC
>many|TRBJ1-1|TRBV6-5|TRBD1
CASSRQGTGAFF
TGTGCCAGCAGCCGACAGGGCACGGGGGCTTTCTTT
>many|TRBJ2-2|TRBV9|TRBD1
CASSVGDSTGELFF
TGTGCCAGCAGCGTAGGGGACAGCACCGGGGAGCTGTTTTTT
>many|TRBJ1-1|TRBV12-3/TRBV12-4|-
CASSSTGQGGAEAFF
TGTGCCAGCAGTTCCACCGGGCAGGGAGGCGCTGAAGCTTTCTTT
>many|TRBJ1-2|TRBV20-1|-
CSARWGWNGYTF
TGCAGTGCCAGATGGGGGTGGAATGGCTACACCTTC
>many|TRBJ1-2|TRBV7-2|TRBD1
CASSLAGQGYGYTF
TGTGCCAGCAGCTTAGCGGGACAGGGCTATGGCTACACCTTC
>many|TRBJ1-4|TRBV12-3/TRBV12-4|-
CASSGPGPYNEKLFF
TGTGCCAGCAGTGGGCCGGGGCCTTACAATGAAAAACTGTTTTTT
>-|TRBJ2-5|TRBV6-5|TRBD2
CASSYRLAAQETQYF
TGTGCCAGCAGTTACCGACTAGCGGCACAAGAGACCCAGTACTTC
>many|TRBJ2-2|TRBV4-2|TRBD1
CASSFRDRGRPGELFF
TGTGCCAGCAGCTTTCGGGACAGGGGGCGTCCCGGGGAGCTGTTTTTT
>many|TRBJ2-6|TRBV27|-
CASSRYTQSSGANVLTF
TGTGCCAGCAGTCGTTACACGCAGAGCTCTGGGGCCAACGTCCTGACTTTC
>many|TRBJ2-3|TRBV20-1|-
CSASPLTGTSTDTQYF
TGCAGTGCTAGTCCCCTGACAGGCACTAGCACAGATACGCAGTATTTT
>-|TRBJ2-7|TRBV25-1|-
CASCRGLSEQYF
TGTGCCAGCTGCAGGGGCCTCTCCGAGCAGTACTTC
>-|TRBJ1-3|TRBV11-1|-
CASSPKHRGGFAGNTIYF
TGTGCCAGCAGCCCGAAACACCGGGGAGGATTCGCTGGAAACACCATATATTTT
>many|TRBJ2-7|TRBV6-1|TRBD2
CASSKMVGGESYEQYF
TGTGCCAGCAGCAAAATGGTTGGGGGGGAGTCCTACGAGCAGTACTTC
>many|TRBJ2-7|TRBV7-6|-
CASSLVIQGAYEQYF
TGTGCCAGCAGCTTAGTGATACAGGGAGCCTACGAGCAGTACTTC
>-|TRBJ2-1|TRBV27|-
CASSFASPGNEQFF
TGTGCCAGCAGTTTTGCCAGTCCGGGCAATGAGCAGTTCTTC
>many|TRBJ1-4|TRBV28|TRBD1
CASSSWDRKLFF
TGTGCCAGCAGTTCCTGGGACAGAAAACTGTTTTTT
>many|TRBJ2-7|TRBV20-1|-
CSARELGGPNPYEQYF
TGCAGTGCTAGAGAATTGGGGGGCCCAAACCCCTACGAGCAGTACTTC
>many|TRBJ2-1|TRBV5-1|TRBD2
CASSSRLAGEGNEQFF
TGCGCCAGCAGTTCGAGACTAGCGGGAGAAGGCAATGAGCAGTTCTTC
>-|TRBJ2-1|TRBV20-1|-
CSEGRDDEQFF
TGCAGTGAAGGGCGGGATGATGAGCAGTTCTTC
>-|TRBJ1-2|TRBV3-1|-
CASSGRGVGYTF
TGTGCCAGCAGCGGACGTGGGGTGGGCTACACCTTC
>many|TRBJ2-7|TRBV20-1|-
CSAKRDTGEQYF
TGCAGTGCTAAACGGGACACGGGCGAGCAGTACTTC
>many|TRBJ1-1|TRBV29-1|TRBD1
CSVEDRGIDTEAFF
TGCAGCGTTGAAGACAGGGGGATCGACACTGAAGCTTTCTTT
>many|TRBJ1-1|TRBV6-1|-
CASSPRGVTEAFF
TGTGCCAGCAGTCCAAGGGGGGTCACTGAAGCTTTCTTT
>many|TRBJ1-1|TRBV18|-
CASSLRQLSMNTEAFF
TGTGCCAGCTCACTGAGACAGTTATCCATGAACACTGAAGCTTTCTTT
>many|TRBJ2-5|TRBV7-2|TRBD1
CASSSLRGPGIETQYF
TGTGCCAGCAGCTCTCTAAGGGGGCCGGGGATCGAGACCCAGTACTTC
>many|TRBJ2-6|TRBV5-6|-
CASSFMGSGANVLTF
TGTGCCAGCAGCTTCATGGGATCTGGGGCCAACGTCCTGACTTTC
>many|TRBJ1-5|TRBV29-1|-
CSVGAGLSQPQHF
TGCAGCGTTGGGGCCGGGCTGAGTCAGCCCCAGCATTTT
>many|TRBJ2-5|TRBV20-1|-
CSAHRGGRETQYF
TGCAGTGCTCACCGGGGCGGGCGGGAGACCCAGTACTTC
>many|TRBJ2-5|TRBV20-1|TRBD2
CSAGRLAGRQETQYF
TGCAGTGCTGGGCGACTAGCGGGACGCCAAGAGACCCAGTACTTC
>many|TRBJ2-3|TRBV5-1|-
CASSNQGLVHEGQYF
TGCGCCAGCAGCAACCAGGGCCTCGTTCATGAGGGGCAGTATTTT
>many|TRBJ2-2|TRBV10-3|-
CAIEEGQGGELFF
TGTGCCATAGAGGAGGGCCAGGGCGGGGAGCTGTTTTTT
>many|TRBJ1-4|TRBV29-1|-
CSAARGGDEKLFF
TGCAGCGCCGCTCGAGGAGGGGATGAAAAACTGTTTTTT
>many|TRBJ2-2|TRBV5-6|-
CASSSSWDTGELFF
TGTGCCAGCAGCTCCAGTTGGGACACCGGGGAGCTGTTTTTT
>many|TRBJ2-7|TRBV12-3/TRBV12-4|-
CASRLRGASYEQYF
TGTGCCAGCCGCCTGAGGGGGGCGTCGTACGAGCAGTACTTC
>-|TRBJ2-5|TRBV30|-
CAARDSQEAQYF
TGTGCCGCTAGGGATTCCCAAGAAGCCCAGTACTTC
>many|TRBJ2-3|TRBV7-3|-
CASSLGFGRADTQYF
TGTGCCAGCAGCTTAGGTTTCGGCCGGGCAGATACGCAGTATTTT
>many|TRBJ1-2|TRBV7-9|TRBD1
CASSLGQGDRYSFYGYTF
TGTGCCAGCAGCTTAGGACAGGGGGACAGATACTCTTTCTATGGCTACACCTTC